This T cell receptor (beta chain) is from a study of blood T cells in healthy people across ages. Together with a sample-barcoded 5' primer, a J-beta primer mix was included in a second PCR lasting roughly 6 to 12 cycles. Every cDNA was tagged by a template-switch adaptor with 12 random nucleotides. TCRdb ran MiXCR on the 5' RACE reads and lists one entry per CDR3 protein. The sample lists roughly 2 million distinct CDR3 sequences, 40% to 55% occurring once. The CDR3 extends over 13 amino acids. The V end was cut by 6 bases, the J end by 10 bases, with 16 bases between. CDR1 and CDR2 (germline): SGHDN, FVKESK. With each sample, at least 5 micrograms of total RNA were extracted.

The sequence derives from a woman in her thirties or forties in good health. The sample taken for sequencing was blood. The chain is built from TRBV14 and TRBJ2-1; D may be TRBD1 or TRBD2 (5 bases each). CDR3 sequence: CASRQPPGREQFF. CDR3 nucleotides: TGTGCCAGCAGACAACCGCCGGGACGCGAGCAGTTCTTC.